These T cell receptor beta chains were read from a single sample in a study of cytomegalovirus exposure and HLA in healthy donors. Produced via immunoSEQ multiplex PCR; TCRdb's table is partial and in-frame only. In the table there are some 150,000 clones, around 80% of which are singletons. Sequencing used PBMCs. The receptors here all came from a man aged 35 to 55 in good health and CMV-seronegative. The CDR3 runs from the conserved cysteine through the conserved F or W. Fields, in order: V gene, D gene, J gene, CDR3 protein. A D gene is named only where the DNA matches it firmly.

TRBV5-1	NA	TRBJ2-6	CASRLAAGANGLTF
TRBV20-1	NA	TRBJ2-7	CSAAGPYEQYF
TRBV7-9	TRBD1	TRBJ2-7	CSSSFGQGEEQYF
TRBV19	NA	TRBJ2-1	CASSVTSSYNEQFF
TRBV27	TRBD2	TRBJ2-1	CASSSGTRGGEQFF
TRBV7-2	NA	TRBJ2-7	CASSLVPGQIFYEQYF
TRBV25-1	TRBD2	TRBJ2-7	CASSGGGTSGRVAYEQYF
TRBV5-1	TRBD2	TRBJ2-1	CASSWGLAGANEQFF
TRBV2	TRBD1	TRBJ1-3	CASSVPGTGVTSSGNTIYF
TRBV19	NA	TRBJ2-2	CASSQVFPGELFF
TRBV5-1	NA	TRBJ2-7	CASSFTESYEQYF
TRBV19	NA	TRBJ1-5	CASSIGNYNQPQHF
TRBV5-1	TRBD2	TRBJ2-7	CASSHGLAGGTYEQYF
TRBV19	TRBD2	TRBJ2-1	CASSIGRGGRTDEQFF
TRBV19	TRBD1	TRBJ2-1	CASSRQGAHNEQFF
TRBV2	TRBD2	TRBJ2-7	CASRRLAGQYEQYF
TRBV4-2	TRBD2	TRBJ2-7	CASSQDLQRDYEQYF
TRBV6-5	NA	TRBJ2-7	CASSYSQGYEQYF
TRBV6-5	NA	TRBJ1-1	CASNHNPGQNTEAFF
TRBV9	NA	TRBJ2-2	CASSTRTGGGELFF
TRBV5-1	TRBD1	TRBJ2-1	CASSFGQGVYNEQFF
TRBV5-1	TRBD2	TRBJ2-3	CASSLAGRTDTQYF
TRBV4-2	TRBD2	TRBJ2-1	CASSQASGSSYNEQFF
TRBV7-7	TRBD1	NA	CASSRDSSYEQYF
TRBV6-4	NA	TRBJ2-2	CASSVSFGELFF
TRBV7-6	TRBD2	TRBJ2-5	CASSAELAGGQETQYF
TRBV7-2	TRBD2	TRBJ2-1	CASSLDGAGIYNEQFF
TRBV2	NA	TRBJ2-5	CASSEHRAETQYF
TRBV28	TRBD1	TRBJ2-7	CASSRTGTGSYEQYF
TRBV6-6	TRBD2	TRBJ2-1	CASRSSGRENEQFF
TRBV27	NA	TRBJ2-1	CASSLGPPGHYAPDNEQFF
TRBV7-9	NA	TRBJ2-1	CASSSSYRVSYNEQFF
TRBV2	TRBD2	TRBJ2-7	CASKRREGLVYEQYF
TRBV19	NA	TRBJ2-1	CASSIAVGGAGFDEQFF
TRBV7-2	TRBD1	TRBJ1-5	CASSPPGQYNQPQHF
TRBV4-1	TRBD1	TRBJ2-3	CASSQVLNDRGGTDTQYF
TRBV6-1	NA	TRBJ2-2	CASSLLGNTGELFF
TRBV15	NA	TRBJ1-1	CATSWPGQVNTEAFF
TRBV19	NA	TRBJ2-7	CASSIRAQGREQYF
TRBV30	NA	TRBJ1-5	CAWNTAGGVQHF
TRBV4-2	TRBD2	TRBJ2-7	CASSQDHGTSGNRGDEQYF
TRBV7-6	TRBD2	TRBJ2-7	CASSLAKGGISEQYF
TRBV15	NA	TRBJ2-2	CATSGATGVRELFF
TRBV6-4	NA	TRBJ2-3	CASSPGGPDTQYF
TRBV4-1	TRBD2	TRBJ2-1	CASSQPGLAAVQFF
TRBV5-5	TRBD1	TRBJ2-7	CASSSGQGLYEQYF
TRBV19	NA	TRBJ1-1	CASSKGHYTEAFF
TRBV7-2	TRBD2	TRBJ2-1	CASSLGASGTEQFF
TRBV10-3	NA	TRBJ1-2	CAISPDRTNYGYTF
TRBV7-9	NA	TRBJ1-1	CSSSNDILRAFF
TRBV5-1	TRBD1	TRBJ2-6	CASSWRQGLSGANVLTF
TRBV7-9	NA	TRBJ2-5	CASSLSSGRETQYF
TRBV5-4	NA	TRBJ2-5	CASSSSGGRRGKETQYF
TRBV28	NA	TRBJ2-7	CASSSFKIEQYF
TRBV9	TRBD1	TRBJ1-2	CASSFDRGRTGYTF
TRBV5-1	TRBD2	TRBJ2-1	CASSVTGTSGRGTYNEQFF
TRBV21-1	NA	TRBJ2-7	CASSKPHRKWGQTFLYEQYF
TRBV11-1	TRBD2	TRBJ2-1	CASSPGTRNEQFF
TRBV5-1	TRBD2	TRBJ2-7	CASSFGTSGYEQYF